Below are 2 T cell receptor beta chains sequenced from a single sample in a study of T-cell reconstitution after alpha-beta-depleted transplantation in children (dated by TCRdb to the mid-2010s). Preparation of the library involved PCR. The sequencer was an Illumina HiSeq 2500. Molecular barcoding was employed in the preparation of TCR libraries, with unique molecular identifiers being used to normalize TCRbeta repertoire quantification. In TCRdb, the public reads were trimmed at Q25 with fastp and aligned with MiXCR, with productive beta chains retained. Every entry covers one CDR3 protein and lists the most common genes and DNA from its rows. This sample is represented by about 980,000 distinct CDR3 sequences; about 31% of them were singletons. The biggest ten clones account for 28% of the sample. In the paper's terms, the treatment or condition label means: allogeneic hematopoietic cell transplantation with graft depleted of TCRalphabeta T cells and CD19 B cells.

This sample comprised PBMCs, mostly from graft donor cells, obtained 360 days after TCRalphabeta/CD19-depleted stem cell transplant. These receptors all stem from a boy under two years old who had a stem cell transplant for SCID, so the T cells may come from the graft donor.

The chain is built from TRBV27 and TRBJ2-1; D gene unclear. Germline values: CDR1 MNHEY, CDR2 SMNVEV (reference sequence). V was shortened by 6 bases and J by 4 bases, with 22 bases between the two germline ends. This CDR3 spans 17 amino acids. CDR3 loop: CASRPYMQSNRYNEQFF. DNA of the CDR3: TGTGCCAGCAGACCGTATATGCAGAGTAACCGGTACAATGAGCAGTTCTTC.

CDR3: CSVSTSSGAKNIQYF. The CDR3 nucleotides are TGCAGCGTTTCCACGTCCTCGGGTGCCAAAAACATTCAGTACTTC. J is TRBJ2-4 and V is TRBV29-1; no clear D gene. CDR1 and CDR2 (germline): SQVTM, ANQGSEA. This CDR3 comprises 15 residues. V was cut by 5 bases and J by 1 base, with 15 bases left in between.